A selection of T cell receptor beta chains follows, all from one sample in a study of cytotoxic CD8 clonotypes in ibrutinib-treated CLL. The assay was immunoSEQ multiplex PCR, and TCRdb's table has in-frame clones only and misses some. The sample shows some 350,000 clones, roughly two thirds of them seen only once. This specimen was PBMCs, taken after 36 months of ibrutinib treatment. These receptors were obtained from a human donor with chronic lymphocytic leukemia. Both conserved end residues are part of each CDR3. A D gene is named only where the DNA matches it firmly. Where a row states a size, it is once, few, many or the class of an expanded clone; other rows omit it.

-	TRBJ1-2	TRBV13	-	CASSPGQDYGYTF	TGTGCCAGCAGCCCGGGACAAGACTATGGCTACACCTTC
-	TRBJ2-7	TRBV7-9	-	CASSLAGGHSYEQYF	TGTGCCAGCAGCTTAGCCGGGGGTCACTCCTACGAGCAGTACTTC
TRBD2	TRBJ2-1	TRBV11-2	-	CASSLEGLASEFF	TGTGCCAGCAGCTTGGAAGGACTAGCGAGCGAGTTCTTC
-	TRBJ1-1	TRBV29-1	-	CSAYRWNTEAFF	TGCAGCGCCTATCGGTGGAACACTGAAGCTTTCTTT
-	TRBJ2-6	TRBV5-1	few	CASSSLGTGANVLTF	TGCGCCAGCAGCTCCCTCGGGACTGGGGCCAACGTCCTGACTTTC
TRBD2	TRBJ2-7	TRBV13	few	CASSLRTSGRAYEQYF	TGTGCCAGCAGCTTAAGGACTAGCGGGAGAGCGTACGAGCAGTACTTC
TRBD1	TRBJ2-5	TRBV5-1	-	CASSFYGQEETQYF	TGCGCCAGCAGCTTCTACGGACAGGAAGAGACCCAGTACTTC
-	TRBJ2-1	TRBV29-1	-	CSVELELVNEQFF	TGCAGCGTCGAGTTAGAACTAGTCAATGAGCAGTTCTTC
-	TRBJ2-5	TRBV27	once	CASSVTGPDGTQYF	TGTGCCAGCAGTGTTACAGGGCCCGACGGGACCCAGTACTTC
-	TRBJ1-2	TRBV11-2	-	CASSPRFREGYTF	TGTGCCAGCAGCCCCCGTTTCAGGGAGGGCTACACCTTC
-	TRBJ1-5	TRBV7-2	-	CASSLEVSTQRQPQHF	TGTGCCAGCAGCTTAGAAGTTAGCACACAACGTCAGCCCCAGCATTTT
-	TRBJ2-7	TRBV7-6	-	CASSYIGTRSSYEQYF	TGTGCCAGCAGCTACATCGGGACACGGAGCTCCTACGAGCAGTACTTC
-	TRBJ1-1	TRBV7-2	-	CASSKIGNTEAFF	TGTGCCAGCAGCAAGATCGGGAACACTGAAGCTTTCTTT
TRBD1	TRBJ2-2	TRBV11-3	few	CASSRGLGTGELFF	TGTGCCAGCAGCAGGGGGCTAGGCACCGGGGAGCTGTTTTTT
TRBD1	TRBJ1-1	TRBV7-9	-	CASSTSDRGSAEAFF	TGTGCCAGCAGCACTTCGGACAGGGGGTCGGCTGAAGCTTTCTTT
-	TRBJ2-7	TRBV18	-	CASSAKSSSYEQYF	TGTGCCAGCTCAGCGAAGTCTAGCTCCTACGAGCAGTACTTC
TRBD1	TRBJ1-2	TRBV4-1	-	CASRETGEDYGYTF	TGCGCCAGCAGGGAGACAGGGGAGGACTATGGCTACACCTTC
-	TRBJ1-2	TRBV7-9	-	CASSPTGNYGYTF	TGTGCCAGCAGCCCTACAGGGAACTATGGCTACACCTTC
-	TRBJ2-7	TRBV4-1	-	CASSDRLGTHYEQYF	TGCGCCAGCAGCGACCGTCTCGGGACACACTACGAGCAGTACTTC
-	TRBJ2-3	TRBV7-2	-	CASTRSGTDTQYF	TGTGCCAGCACTAGATCCGGCACAGATACGCAGTATTTT
-	TRBJ1-1	TRBV13	-	CASSFQGWDTEAFF	TGTGCCAGCAGCTTTCAGGGATGGGACACTGAAGCTTTCTTT
-	TRBJ1-2	TRBV29-1	-	CSVVRGGYGYTF	TGCAGCGTTGTCAGGGGCGGCTATGGCTACACCTTC
-	TRBJ1-2	TRBV29-1	-	CSVARVEDGYTF	TGCAGCGTTGCCAGGGTCGAGGATGGCTACACCTTC
TRBD1	TRBJ1-3	TRBV19	-	CASSLRTGFGNTIYF	TGTGCCAGTAGTCTACGGACAGGTTTTGGAAACACCATATATTTT
-	TRBJ1-1	TRBV11-3	once	CASSLRGMNTEAFF	TGTGCCAGCAGCTTAAGAGGGATGAACACTGAAGCTTTCTTT
TRBD1	TRBJ2-7	TRBV5-8	-	CASKTSVTGGLIYEQYF	TGTGCCAGCAAAACTTCTGTGACAGGGGGATTAATATACGAGCAGTACTTC
-	TRBJ1-2	TRBV20-1	few	CSAGAYGYTF	TGCAGTGCAGGGGCCTATGGCTACACCTTC
TRBD2	TRBJ2-7	TRBV5-1	few	CASSRTSGSYEQYF	TGCGCCAGCAGTCGGACTAGCGGTTCCTACGAGCAGTACTTC
TRBD2	TRBJ2-7	TRBV10-1	-	CASSGTSGGSSYEQYF	TGCGCCAGCAGCGGGACTAGCGGGGGCAGCTCCTACGAGCAGTACTTC
-	TRBJ1-2	TRBV18	-	CASSPGRTNYGYTF	TGTGCCAGCTCACCCGGACGGACAAACTATGGCTACACCTTC
TRBD1	TRBJ1-4	TRBV6-5	-	CASRTGGGEEKLFF	TGTGCCAGCAGAACAGGGGGCGGGGAGGAAAAACTGTTTTTT
TRBD2	TRBJ2-7	TRBV5-1	-	CASSFSSGYEQYF	TGCGCCAGCAGCTTTTCTAGCGGCTACGAGCAGTACTTC
-	TRBJ2-7	TRBV25-1	-	CASSVNYEQYF	TGTGCCAGCAGTGTCAATTACGAGCAGTACTTC
-	TRBJ2-2	TRBV5-1	-	CASSTGVGGELFF	TGCGCCAGCAGCACGGGCGTTGGCGGGGAGCTGTTTTTT
-	TRBJ2-5	TRBV7-9	-	CASSLSWGAGETQYF	TGTGCCAGCAGCTTATCGTGGGGGGCCGGAGAGACCCAGTACTTC
-	TRBJ2-1	TRBV28	-	CASSSFGLQSSYNEQFF	TGTGCCAGCAGTTCCTTTGGACTGCAGAGCTCCTACAATGAGCAGTTCTTC
TRBD2	TRBJ2-2	TRBV9	-	CASSAGLAGVDGELFF	TGTGCCAGCAGCGCCGGACTAGCGGGAGTAGACGGGGAGCTGTTTTTT
-	TRBJ1-1	TRBV5-4	-	CASSFHMNTEAFF	TGTGCCAGCAGCTTTCATATGAACACTGAAGCTTTCTTT
-	TRBJ1-2	TRBV18	few	CASSPKAVVTLDYGYTF	TGTGCCAGCTCACCCAAGGCAGTCGTCACACTGGACTATGGCTACACCTTC
-	TRBJ1-2	TRBV18	-	CASSPPADQNYGYTF	TGTGCCAGCTCACCACCGGCAGACCAGAACTATGGCTACACCTTC
-	TRBJ2-7	TRBV25-1	-	CASSRRYEQYF	TGTGCCAGCAGTCGCAGGTACGAGCAGTACTTC
-	TRBJ1-2	TRBV5-1	few	CASSLEAGRDYGYTF	TGCGCCAGCAGCTTGGAAGCAGGGCGGGACTATGGCTACACCTTC
-	TRBJ2-1	TRBV5-1	-	CASSLDRREGEQFF	TGCGCCAGCAGCTTGGATCGCAGGGAAGGTGAGCAGTTCTTC
-	TRBJ1-2	TRBV5-4	-	CASSLTQGHYGYTF	TGTGCCAGCAGCTTGACCCAGGGTCACTATGGCTACACCTTC
-	TRBJ1-2	TRBV10-3	-	CAISESAGTGIGYTF	TGTGCCATCAGTGAGTCGGCAGGTACGGGTATAGGCTACACCTTC
TRBD1	TRBJ2-5	TRBV29-1	-	CSAWGGTGEETQYF	TGCAGCGCCTGGGGGGGGACAGGGGAAGAGACCCAGTACTTC
TRBD1	TRBJ2-7	TRBV6-5	once	CASSYSGDRAIYEQYF	TGTGCCAGCAGTTACTCCGGGGACAGGGCAATTTACGAGCAGTACTTC
TRBD1	TRBJ1-3	TRBV9	-	CASSAPGTVSGNTIYF	TGTGCCAGCAGCGCCCCCGGGACAGTATCTGGAAACACCATATATTTT
TRBD2	TRBJ2-7	TRBV19	-	CASSRLAGIRYEQYF	TGTGCCAGTAGCCGACTAGCGGGAATTAGGTACGAGCAGTACTTC
TRBD1	TRBJ1-1	TRBV7-9	-	CASSLGTGGYTEAFF	TGTGCCAGCAGCTTAGGGACAGGGGGCTACACTGAAGCTTTCTTT
TRBD1	TRBJ2-7	TRBV7-2	-	CASSLVRTGAFYEQYF	TGTGCCAGCAGCTTAGTCCGCACAGGGGCCTTCTACGAGCAGTACTTC
-	TRBJ1-1	TRBV19	-	CASSIRQSMNTEAFF	TGTGCCAGTAGTATCCGACAGTCCATGAACACTGAAGCTTTCTTT
TRBD2	TRBJ2-2	TRBV2	-	CASSPRLAGDGELFF	TGTGCCAGCAGTCCAAGGCTGGCGGGGGACGGGGAGCTGTTTTTT